This T cell receptor (beta chain) stems from a study of T cells in Graves' hyperthyroidism and ophthalmopathy. Findings of the study overall: Blood also held most thyroid clonotypes expanded beyond 0.001.

In making diagnoses, clinical symptoms, serum thyroxine and TRAb, thyroid ultrasound and orbital computed tomography were all used. Worth noting for this clonotype: Antigen specificity is unknown.

It was RNA transcripts that yielded the amplified TCR beta CDR3 regions. First-round RT-PCR of the TCR CDR3 relied on the HTBI primer set. TCRdb recomputed calls from the multiplex PCR reads with MiXCR, one row per CDR3 protein. The sample comprises approximately 710,000 distinct CDR3 sequences, 17% of which are singletons, and 15% to 19% rests with the top ten. The TCR comes from a man in his fifties with Graves' hyperthyroidism. Specimen: blood.

CDR3 residues: CASRPDSSSYNSPLHF. CDR3 bases: TGCGCCAGCAGACCCGACAGTAGCTCCTATAATTCACCCCTCCACTTT. The chain couples TRBV4-3 to TRBJ1-6, with D possibly matching TRBD1 (5 bases). The CDR3 runs 16 residues. Trimming took 6 bases from V and 0 from J, leaving 12 bases between them. CDR1 LGHNA and CDR2 YSLEER come from the germline V gene.